This TCR beta chain is from a study of Ad26.COV2.S vaccination and SARS-CoV-2 variants. Assay used: immunoSEQ multiplex PCR; TCRdb lists only in-frame clones, some missing. Of over 400,000 clones listed, about 90% are singletons. The length of the CDR3 is 15 residues. Note on this clone: As yet, its antigen is unknown.

Broader study findings: Researchers cautioned that TCR breadth and depth analyses may have underestimated total T cell responses.

Described treatment: about 20 received Ad26.COV2.S at low or high dose, single or two shots; about 5 received placebo; per-sample allocation not given. Vaccine and placebo recipients were sampled on day 63 after the first injection. V and J are TRBV21-1 and TRBJ2-5; the D call of TRBD1 is as the table states it, not checked on the DNA. TRBV21-1 is reported as a pseudogene. The sequenced sample was peripheral blood, obtained in a trial of Ad26.COV2.S vaccine versus placebo. The receptor's source is a person between 18 and 60 years old who received the Ad26.COV2.S COVID-19 vaccine or a placebo. The CDR3 DNA follows: TGTGCCAGCAGCGCCCGGGACAGGGGGAGAAAGACCCAGTACTTC. Amino acid sequence: CASSARDRGRKTQYF.